This is a list of T cell receptor beta chains from one sample in a study of beta chain features in type 1 diabetes. Only in-frame clones appear in the TCRdb table, and some are missing; sequencing was by immunoSEQ multiplex PCR. The table includes 400,000 to 600,000 clones, 30% detected once. The sequencing sample was made of naive CD4+ T cells from blood. These receptor sequences come from a man between 18 and 29 years old in good health. CDR3s include the opening cysteine and the closing phenylalanine or tryptophan. A D gene is named only where the DNA matches it firmly. Rows give clone size only sometimes, using once, few, many, or a class for an expanded clone.

J: TRBJ2-7; D: -; size: few; V: TRBV28; DNA: TGTGCCAGCAGTTTTCAGTCGACAGGTCCCTACGAGCAGTACTTC; CDR3: CASSFQSTGPYEQYF
J: TRBJ2-7; D: -; size: few; V: TRBV30; DNA: TGTGCGGGCCGGGCCCTACAGGGTTTCCACGAGCAGTACTTC; CDR3: CAGRALQGFHEQYF
J: TRBJ1-2; D: TRBD1; size: once; V: TRBV30; DNA: TGTGCCTCTTCCCGCCCATGGACAGGGATCGGCTATGGCTACACCTTC; CDR3: CASSRPWTGIGYGYTF
J: TRBJ2-7; D: TRBD1; size: -; V: TRBV29-1; DNA: TGCAGCGCCCGTCAGGGGGCATTATACGAGCAGTACTTC; CDR3: CSARQGALYEQYF
J: TRBJ1-5; D: -; size: few; V: TRBV15; DNA: TGTGCCACCAGCAGAGATGGGACGGCCAATCAGCCCCAGCATTTT; CDR3: CATSRDGTANQPQHF
J: TRBJ2-7; D: TRBD2; size: -; V: TRBV7-9; DNA: TGTGCCAGCAGCCCTCCGGGGGGGCGGGCCGAGCAGTACTTC; CDR3: CASSPPGGRAEQYF
J: TRBJ2-7; D: -; size: -; V: TRBV7-2; DNA: TGTGCCAGCAGCTTATATCTGGTTAGCGAGCAGTACTTC; CDR3: CASSLYLVSEQYF
J: TRBJ1-1; D: -; size: few; V: TRBV4-2; DNA: TGTGCCAGCAGCCAAGGGATTATCGACACTGAAGCTTTCTTT; CDR3: CASSQGIIDTEAFF
J: TRBJ2-2; D: -; size: once; V: TRBV28; DNA: TGTGCCATCCTTGCAGCTGGGGAGCTGTTTTTT; CDR3: CAILAAGELFF
J: TRBJ1-1; D: -; size: few; V: TRBV29-1; DNA: TGCAGCGCTCACGCAGGGTTAGCTTTCTTT; CDR3: CSAHAGLAFF
J: TRBJ1-1; D: -; size: -; V: TRBV7-3; DNA: TGTGCCAGCAGCATCGGGAGAAACACTGAAGCTTTCTTT; CDR3: CASSIGRNTEAFF
J: TRBJ2-3; D: -; size: few; V: TRBV25-1; DNA: TGTGCCAGCAGCTCGGGGTCGATGGGAGATACGCAGTATTTT; CDR3: CASSSGSMGDTQYF
J: TRBJ2-5; D: -; size: few; V: TRBV30; DNA: TGTGCCTGGAGTACCAGTTCCCAAGGGACCCAGTACTTC; CDR3: CAWSTSSQGTQYF
J: TRBJ2-4; D: -; size: -; V: TRBV6-1; DNA: TGTGCCAGCAAGGACAGACTCTTTGACCTAATTCAGTACTTC; CDR3: CASKDRLFDLIQYF
J: TRBJ2-6; D: -; size: few; V: TRBV30; DNA: TGTGCCTGGAGTGGAAGCTCTGGGGCCAACGTCCTGACTTTC; CDR3: CAWSGSSGANVLTF
J: TRBJ2-7; D: TRBD2; size: -; V: TRBV6-6; DNA: TGTGCCAGCAGACTAAGCGGGAGCTCCTACGAGCAGTACTTC; CDR3: CASRLSGSSYEQYF
J: TRBJ2-1; D: -; size: few; V: TRBV28; DNA: TGTGCCAGCAGTCCAGTCCGGCTAGGGCCTCCTCATGAGCAGTTCTTC; CDR3: CASSPVRLGPPHEQFF
J: TRBJ2-5; D: -; size: -; V: TRBV11-2; DNA: TGTGCCAGCCGAAGGGCAGGGGAGACCCAGTACTTC; CDR3: CASRRAGETQYF